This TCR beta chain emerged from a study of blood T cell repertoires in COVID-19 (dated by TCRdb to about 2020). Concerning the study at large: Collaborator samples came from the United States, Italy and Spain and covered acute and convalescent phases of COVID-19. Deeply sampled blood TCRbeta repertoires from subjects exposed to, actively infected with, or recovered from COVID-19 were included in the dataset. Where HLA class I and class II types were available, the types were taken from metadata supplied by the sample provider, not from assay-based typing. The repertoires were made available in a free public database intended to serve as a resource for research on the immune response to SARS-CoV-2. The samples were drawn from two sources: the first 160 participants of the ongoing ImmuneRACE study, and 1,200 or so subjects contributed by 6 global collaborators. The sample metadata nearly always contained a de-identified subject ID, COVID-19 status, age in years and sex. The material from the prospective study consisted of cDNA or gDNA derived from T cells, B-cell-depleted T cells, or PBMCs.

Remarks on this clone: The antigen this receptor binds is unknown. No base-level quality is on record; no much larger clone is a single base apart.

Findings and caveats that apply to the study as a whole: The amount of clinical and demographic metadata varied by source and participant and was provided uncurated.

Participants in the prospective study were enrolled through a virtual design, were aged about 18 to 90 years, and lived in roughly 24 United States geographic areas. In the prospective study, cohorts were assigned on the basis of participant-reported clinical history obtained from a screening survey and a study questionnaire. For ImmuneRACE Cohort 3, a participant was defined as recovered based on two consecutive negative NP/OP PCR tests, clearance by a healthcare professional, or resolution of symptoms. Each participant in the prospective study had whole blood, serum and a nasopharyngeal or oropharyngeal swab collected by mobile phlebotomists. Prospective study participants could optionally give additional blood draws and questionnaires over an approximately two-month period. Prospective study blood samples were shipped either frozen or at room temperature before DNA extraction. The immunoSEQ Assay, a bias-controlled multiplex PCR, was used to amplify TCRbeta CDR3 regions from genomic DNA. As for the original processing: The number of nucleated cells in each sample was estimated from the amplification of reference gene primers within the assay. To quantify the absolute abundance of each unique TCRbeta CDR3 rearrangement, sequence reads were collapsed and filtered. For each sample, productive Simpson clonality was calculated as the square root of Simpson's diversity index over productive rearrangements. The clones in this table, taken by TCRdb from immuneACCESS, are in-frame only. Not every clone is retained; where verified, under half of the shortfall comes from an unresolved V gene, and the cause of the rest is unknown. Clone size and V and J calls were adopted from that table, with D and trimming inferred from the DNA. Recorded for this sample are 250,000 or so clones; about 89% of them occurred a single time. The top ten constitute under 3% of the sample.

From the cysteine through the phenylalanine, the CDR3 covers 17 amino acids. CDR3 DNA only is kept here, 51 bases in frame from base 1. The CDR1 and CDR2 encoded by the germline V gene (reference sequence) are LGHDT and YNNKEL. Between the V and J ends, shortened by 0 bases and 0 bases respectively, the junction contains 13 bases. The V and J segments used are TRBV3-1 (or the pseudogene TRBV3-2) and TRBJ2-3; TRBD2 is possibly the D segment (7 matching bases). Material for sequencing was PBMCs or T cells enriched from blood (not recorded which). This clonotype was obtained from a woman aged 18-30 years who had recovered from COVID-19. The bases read TGTGCCAGCAGCCAAGACCGGGGGGCCCCCAGCACAGATACGCAGTATTTT. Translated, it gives CASSQDRGAPSTDTQYF.